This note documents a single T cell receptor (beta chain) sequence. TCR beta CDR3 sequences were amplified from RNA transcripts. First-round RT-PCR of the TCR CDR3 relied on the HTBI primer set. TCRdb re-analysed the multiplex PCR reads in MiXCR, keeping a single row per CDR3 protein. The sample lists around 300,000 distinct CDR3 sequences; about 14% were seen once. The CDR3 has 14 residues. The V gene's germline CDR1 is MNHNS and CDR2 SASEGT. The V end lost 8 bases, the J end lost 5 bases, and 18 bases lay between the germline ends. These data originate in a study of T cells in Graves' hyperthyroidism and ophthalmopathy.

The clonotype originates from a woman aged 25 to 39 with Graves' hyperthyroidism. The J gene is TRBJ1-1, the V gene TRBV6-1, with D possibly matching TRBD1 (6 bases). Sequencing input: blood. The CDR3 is CASVEQGLGTEAFF. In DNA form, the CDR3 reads TGTGCCAGCGTGGAACAGGGCCTGGGTACTGAAGCTTTCTTT.